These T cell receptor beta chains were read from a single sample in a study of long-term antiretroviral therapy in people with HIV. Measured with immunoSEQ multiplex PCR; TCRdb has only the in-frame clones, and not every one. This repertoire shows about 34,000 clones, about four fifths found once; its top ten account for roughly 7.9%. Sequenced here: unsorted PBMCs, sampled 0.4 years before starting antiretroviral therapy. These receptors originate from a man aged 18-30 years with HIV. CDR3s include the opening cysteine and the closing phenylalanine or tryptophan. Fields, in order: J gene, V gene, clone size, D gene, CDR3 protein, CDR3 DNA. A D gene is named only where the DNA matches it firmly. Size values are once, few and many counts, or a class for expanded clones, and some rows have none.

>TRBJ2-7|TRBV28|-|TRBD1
CASSSPRQGKPYEQYF
TGTGCCAGCAGTTCGCCCCGACAGGGTAAACCCTACGAGCAGTACTTC
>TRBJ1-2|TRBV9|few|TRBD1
CASSVGPGTGFYGYTF
TGTGCCAGCAGCGTAGGCCCCGGGACAGGGTTCTATGGCTACACCTTC
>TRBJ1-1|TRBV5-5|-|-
CASSLEDSIEAFF
TGTGCCAGCAGCCTGGAAGATTCGATTGAAGCTTTCTTT
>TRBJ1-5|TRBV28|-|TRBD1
CATHSGQGLFQPQHF
TGTGCCACTCACTCCGGACAGGGGCTGTTTCAGCCCCAGCATTTT
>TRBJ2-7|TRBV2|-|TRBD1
CASSGQGRFDEQYF
TGTGCCAGCAGTGGACAGGGACGGTTCGACGAGCAGTACTTC
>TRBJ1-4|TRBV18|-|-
CASSPRSNEKLFF
TGTGCCAGCTCCCCCAGGAGTAATGAAAAACTGTTTTTT
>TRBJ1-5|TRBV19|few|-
CASSIAGFNQPQHF
TGTGCCAGTAGTATAGCCGGGTTCAATCAGCCCCAGCATTTT
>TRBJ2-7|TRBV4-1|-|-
CASSQDRGRAYEQYF
TGCGCCAGCAGCCAAGATCGCGGCAGGGCCTACGAGCAGTACTTC
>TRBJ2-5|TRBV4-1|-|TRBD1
CASSQDIGQGSKTQYF
TGCGCCAGCAGCCAAGATATCGGACAGGGCAGTAAGACCCAGTACTTC
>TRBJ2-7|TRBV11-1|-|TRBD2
CASSSRLAGGETYEQYF
TGTGCCAGCAGCTCAAGACTAGCGGGAGGGGAAACCTACGAGCAGTACTTC
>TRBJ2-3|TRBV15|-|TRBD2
CATSRGPIAGGTDTQYF
TGTGCCACCAGCAGAGGCCCCATAGCGGGGGGCACAGATACGCAGTATTTT
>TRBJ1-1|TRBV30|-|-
CACTRGGTEAFF
TGTGCCTGCACGAGGGGAGGCACTGAAGCTTTCTTT
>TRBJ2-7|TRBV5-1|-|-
CASSLADFYEQYF
TGCGCCAGCAGCTTGGCTGATTTCTACGAGCAGTACTTC
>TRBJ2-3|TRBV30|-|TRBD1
CAWSVDRGPDTQYF
TGTGCCTGGAGTGTCGACAGGGGGCCAGATACGCAGTATTTT
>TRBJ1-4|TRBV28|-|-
CASSFRWGVPNEKLFF
TGTGCCAGCAGTTTCCGCTGGGGTGTGCCTAATGAAAAACTGTTTTTT
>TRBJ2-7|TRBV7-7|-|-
CASSLERGNEQYF
TGTGCTAGCAGCTTAGAACGGGGTAACGAGCAGTACTTC
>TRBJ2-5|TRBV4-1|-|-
CASSQDPNQETQYF
TGCGCCAGCAGCCAAGATCCGAATCAAGAGACCCAGTACTTC
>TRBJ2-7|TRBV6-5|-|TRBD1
CASSYLRGTGSREQYF
TGTGCCAGCAGTTACCTGCGGGGGACAGGGTCGCGGGAGCAGTACTTC
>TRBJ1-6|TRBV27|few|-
CASSSRFGAGGSPLHF
TGTGCCAGCAGTTCTCGTTTCGGGGCAGGAGGTTCACCCCTCCACTTT